A selection of T cell receptor beta chains follows, all from one sample in a study of regulatory T cells in long-lasting Graves disease. Each CDR3 protein is one row after TCRdb ran MiXCR on the multiplex PCR reads. Altogether more than 650,000 distinct CDR3 sequences are present, around 30% being singletons, with the ten largest covering roughly 41%. Sequencing used peripheral blood mononuclear cells (PBMCs), obtained when the disease was refractory, from a patient treated with antithyroid drugs. The receptor set was obtained from a female donor with Graves disease. Each CDR3 is given with its conserved first and last residue. Each record gives: clone size, J gene, V gene, D gene, CDR3 DNA, CDR3 protein. The D gene is left open where the match is weak. Only part of the rows carry a size: once, few, many, or a class if the clone is expanded.

>many|TRBJ1-1|TRBV6-1|-
TGTGCCAGCCCAGGAGTAAATCCGAACACTGAAGCTTTCTTT
CASPGVNPNTEAFF
>few|TRBJ1-5|TRBV6-2/TRBV6-3|TRBD1
TGTGCCAGCAGTGAATTACTAGGGACAGGTCAGCCCCAGCATTTT
CASSELLGTGQPQHF
>-|TRBJ1-1|TRBV7-9|TRBD1
TGTGCCAGCAGCTACGACAGGGGTGCCACTGAAGCTTTCTTT
CASSYDRGATEAFF
>-|TRBJ1-4|TRBV14|TRBD1
TGTGCCAGCAGCCGTGCCTGGGACAGAGGGGAAAAACTGTTTTTT
CASSRAWDRGEKLFF
>-|TRBJ1-2|TRBV5-1|-
TGCGCCAGCAGCCACCGGAATGGAGGCTACACCTTC
CASSHRNGGYTF
>many|TRBJ1-2|TRBV12-3/TRBV12-4|-
TGTGCCAGCAATACACTGCGGGGCTACACCTTC
CASNTLRGYTF
>few|TRBJ1-1|TRBV3-1|-
TGTGCCGTAAAGGGGGGCTGGAACACTGAAGCTTTCTTT
CAVKGGWNTEAFF
>few|TRBJ1-5|TRBV20-1|-
TGCAGTGCCAGTAGGACACAGGGAACGTATAGCAATCAGCCCCAGCATTTT
CSASRTQGTYSNQPQHF
>-|TRBJ1-1|TRBV2|TRBD1
TGTGCCAGCACCCGGGGACAGGACCTCCTGGGGACTGAAGCTTTCTTT
CASTRGQDLLGTEAFF
>many|TRBJ1-2|TRBV28|-
TGTGCCAGCAGTTTGCCAGGCTATGGCTACACCTTC
CASSLPGYGYTF
>few|TRBJ1-1|TRBV27|-
TGTGCCAGCAGTTCAGGGCGTGAAGCTTTCTTT
CASSSGREAFF
>many|TRBJ2-7|TRBV28|TRBD2
TGTGCCAGCAGTTTAAAGAGTGGACTAGCGGGCTACGAGCAGTACTTC
CASSLKSGLAGYEQYF
>many|TRBJ2-2|TRBV28|TRBD2
TGTGCCTCCGACACCCTCCGGACCGGGACTAGCGATGACACCGGGGAGCTGTTTTTT
CASDTLRTGTSDDTGELFF
>-|TRBJ1-2|TRBV5-1|-
TGCGCCAGCAGCCCCGTTTCGCACCTCGATGGCTACACCTTC
CASSPVSHLDGYTF
>-|TRBJ1-1|TRBV24-1|-
TGTGCCACCAGTGCTCCAGGGGCTCTTGAAGCTTTCTTT
CATSAPGALEAFF
>-|TRBJ1-2|TRBV28|TRBD1
TGTGCCAGCTCACCAGCCCAGGGGGCTAACTATGGCTACACCTTC
CASSPAQGANYGYTF
>many|TRBJ1-5|TRBV6-1|-
TGTGCCAGCAGTGAAGCAGGAGTGCGGAAACAGCCCCAGCATTTT
CASSEAGVRKQPQHF
>-|TRBJ2-2|TRBV7-9|TRBD2
TGTGCCAGCAGCTTAGGAGCGGGAGCGGTCGCGAACACCGGGGAGCTGTTTTTT
CASSLGAGAVANTGELFF
>many|TRBJ1-2|TRBV28|-
TGTGCCAGCAGCGGGACTCTTTATGGCTACACCTTC
CASSGTLYGYTF
>-|TRBJ1-5|TRBV12-3/TRBV12-4|-
TGTGCCAGCAGTAACCCCGACACGGCGGGGAGCAGCAATCAGCCCCAGCATTTT
CASSNPDTAGSSNQPQHF
>-|TRBJ2-7|TRBV14|TRBD1
TGTGCCAGCAGCCCGGGACCCGGGACAGGGACCTACGAGCAGTACTTC
CASSPGPGTGTYEQYF
>-|TRBJ1-5|TRBV30|-
TGTGCCTGGAGTGCAGGGCTGGATCAGCCCCAGCATTTT
CAWSAGLDQPQHF
>-|TRBJ1-1|TRBV5-1|-
TGCGCCAGCTGTATGACGGAGAACACTGAAGCTTTCTTT
CASCMTENTEAFF
>-|TRBJ2-3|TRBV11-3|TRBD2
TGTGCCAGCAGCTCGGGACTAGCCCGAGATGGGACAGATACGCAGTATTTT
CASSSGLARDGTDTQYF
>few|TRBJ1-3|TRBV2|-
TGTGCCAGCAGTTACGACGGGTCCTTCTCTGGAAACACCATATATTTT
CASSYDGSFSGNTIYF
>many|TRBJ2-1|TRBV2|TRBD2
TGTGCCAGCAGTCGACTAGCGGGAGTAAATGAGCAGTTCTTC
CASSRLAGVNEQFF
>-|TRBJ1-5|TRBV7-9|TRBD1
TGTGCCAGCAGCCAGGGGGAGTTCCAGCCCCAGCATTTT
CASSQGEFQPQHF
>-|TRBJ2-3|TRBV12-3/TRBV12-4|TRBD2
TGTGCCAGCAGCTGGACTAGCGGGGGCACAGATACGCAGTATTTT
CASSWTSGGTDTQYF
>many|TRBJ1-2|TRBV6-1|-
TGTGCCAGCAGTAACCGGGACACCAGCCTCTATGGCTACACCTTC
CASSNRDTSLYGYTF
>-|TRBJ1-2|TRBV25-1|-
TGTGCCAGCAGCAGCCAGGGGTCACAGTCCCCTTGGAACTATGGCTACACCTTC
CASSSQGSQSPWNYGYTF
>once|TRBJ2-3|TRBV19|-
TGTGCCAGTAGTATAGTTCGGAACACAGATACGCAGTATTTT
CASSIVRNTDTQYF
>few|TRBJ1-1|TRBV9|-
TGTGCCAGCAGCGTAGTTCCTCTGGGCTCGAACACTGAAGCTTTCTTT
CASSVVPLGSNTEAFF
>few|TRBJ2-2|TRBV7-3|-
TGTGCCAGCAGCTTAAGTTGGCAGTCCGGGGAGCTGTTTTTT
CASSLSWQSGELFF
>few|TRBJ2-5|TRBV3-1|-
TGTGCCAGCAGCCCAATGCTCCAAGAGACCCAGTACTTC
CASSPMLQETQYF
>-|TRBJ1-3|TRBV9|TRBD1
TGTGCCAGCAGCGTGACCGGGACAGGAAGCTCTGGAAACACCATATATTTT
CASSVTGTGSSGNTIYF
>-|TRBJ2-7|TRBV28|-
TGTGCCAGCAGTATCCCAAGTGTAGGGTCCGAGCAGTACTTC
CASSIPSVGSEQYF
>-|TRBJ1-1|TRBV20-1|-
TGCAGTGCTAGATACGCGGGCGGGGGCACTGAAGCTTTCTTT
CSARYAGGGTEAFF
>few|TRBJ1-5|TRBV20-1|-
TGCAGTGCTAGAGGGTCTGATAGCAATCAGCCCCAGCATTTT
CSARGSDSNQPQHF
>few|TRBJ2-2|TRBV3-1|-
TGTGCCAGCAGCCAGGTCACCGGGGAGCTGTTTTTT
CASSQVTGELFF